The subject of this entry is one T cell receptor (beta chain). No antigen is known for it. Arm-PCR of CDR3 regions and iRepertoire HTBI primers were used to build TCR beta libraries. TCRdb independently ran MiXCR on the multiplex PCR reads; one entry per CDR3 protein. The sample shows some 450,000 distinct CDR3 sequences, around 20% of them seen only once. Germline loops: CDR1 KGHSH, CDR2 LQKENI. The CDR3 has 16 residues. V was pared by 0 bases and J by 5 bases, with 6 bases of the junction left unmatched. These data are taken from a study of regulatory T cells in long-lasting Graves disease. In the study overall: Persistent cases took antithyroid drugs over 5 years and stayed TSH receptor antibody positive.

The time point is: persistent/refractory GD, antithyroid drugs over 5 years with positive TRAb. PBMC-derived RNA was used for the TCR library. Approximately 10 milliliters of peripheral blood went into EDTA tubes. Findings and caveats of the study: Persistent Graves' patients showed a TCR diversity that was lower than that of newly diagnosed ones.

The sequences come from peripheral blood mononuclear cells (PBMCs), collected when the disease was refractory, from a patient treated with antithyroid drugs. This chain uses TRBV18 with TRBJ2-1; TRBD2 matches at 8 bases. This clonotype originated in a female donor with Graves disease. CDR3 bases: TGTGCCAGCTCACCACCCTCCGGGAGGGGAAACAATGAGCAGTTCTTC. As protein: CASSPPSGRGNNEQFF.